These 12 T cell receptor beta chains were sequenced from one sample in a study of cytomegalovirus exposure and HLA in healthy donors. Use of 60 Vbeta and 13 Jbeta primers characterized the PCR. Profiling relied on immunoSEQ multiplex PCR, and the TCRdb table lists in-frame clones only, not all of them. The sample holds some 150,000 clones, around 79% seen once. The material sequenced was PBMCs. The receptor set was obtained from a woman aged 40-49 years in good health and CMV-seropositive.

The CDR3 nucleotides are TGTGCCAGCAGTCGAACTAGCGGGGGGGCCGCTGAGCAGTTCTTC. This sequence encodes CASSRTSGGAAEQFF. The chain combines TRBV2 with TRBJ2-1; TRBD2 matches at 13 bases. Germline values: CDR1 SNHLY, CDR2 FYNNEI. V lost 5 bases to trimming and J lost 9 bases; unmatched junction nucleotides: 7. This CDR3 has 15 amino acids.

The chain employs TRBV11-2 and TRBJ2-1, with D maybe TRBD2 (5 bases). V was shortened by 2 bases and J by 8 bases, with 16 bases between the two germline ends. Per germline, CDR1 SGHAT and CDR2 FQNNGV. This CDR3 spans 15 amino acids. CDR3 sequence (DNA): TGTGCCAGCAGCTTATCGGCGGGCTCGAGCCATGAGCAGTTCTTC. It encodes CASSLSAGSSHEQFF.

The J gene is TRBJ1-2, the V gene TRBV19; 7 nucleotides match TRBD1. The germline V gene encodes CDR1 LNHDA and CDR2 SQIVND (reference sequence). The junction had 8 bases not matched to a gene; V was cut back by 1 base and J by 3 bases. The CDR3 sequence is 16 residues long. The CDR3 nucleotides read TGTGCCAGTAGTATAGCCCTGACAGGGCCATACTATGGCTACACCTTC. This sequence encodes CASSIALTGPYYGYTF.

V usage is TRBV6-1 and J usage is TRBJ2-1; TRBD2 agrees at 8 bases. The germline V gene encodes CDR1 MNHNS and CDR2 SASEGT. The CDR3 runs 15 residues. V was clipped by 0 bases and J by 6 bases; unmatched bases: 4. The CDR3 spells CASSEASGTSNEQFF. Written as DNA, the CDR3 is TGTGCCAGCAGTGAAGCGTCCGGGACTAGCAATGAGCAGTTCTTC.

This clone has more than one count but fewer than ten. V is TRBV18 and J is TRBJ1-2, with TRBD1 matching over 8 bases. Germline CDR1 reads KGHSH; CDR2 reads LQKENI. Unmatched junction bases numbered 4, after V lost 3 bases and J lost 1 base. The CDR3 length is 15 residues. This chain's CDR3 is CASSPDRGDNYGYTF. CDR3 DNA: TGTGCCAGCTCACCCGACAGGGGCGATAACTATGGCTACACCTTC. Combining the CDR3 with reference TRBV18 and TRBJ1-2 gives the whole variable domain NAGVMQNPRHLVRRRGQEARLRCSPMKGHSHVYWYRQLPEEGLKFMVYLQKENIIDESGMPKERFSAEFPKEGPSILRIQQVVRGDSAAYFCASSPDRGDNYGYTFGSGTRLTVV.

The gene calls are TRBV7-9 and TRBJ2-5; 8 nucleotides agree with TRBD1. From germline, CDR1 is SEHNR and CDR2 FQNEAQ (reference sequence). The CDR3 consists of 13 residues. J lost 3 bases, V lost 8 bases, and 5 bases had no gene match. CDR3 coding DNA: TGTGCCAGCTTGCAGGGGGCGGAAGAGACCCAGTACTTC. It encodes CASLQGAEETQYF.

V gene TRBV18 combines with J gene TRBJ1-4; weak D call: TRBD1 (6 bases). Trimming pared 5 bases from V and 4 bases from J, leaving 14 bases between. The germline CDR1 and CDR2 sequences are KGHSH and LQKENI. The CDR3 totals 15 residues. The chain's CDR3 is CASSARTAVNEKLFF. The CDR3 DNA follows: TGTGCCAGCTCAGCTCGGACAGCCGTTAATGAAAAACTGTTTTTT.

The rearrangement joins TRBV7-3 to TRBJ2-2; TRBD1 is a possible D gene (5 bases). The germline V gene has CDR1 SGHTA and CDR2 FQGTGA. With 5 bases removed from V and 4 bases from J, the gap between germline ends came to 11 bases. The CDR3 contains 14 residues. In DNA, the CDR3 is TGTGCCAGCAGCCCTAACAGGTTCACCGGGGAGCTGTTTTTT. This gives the protein CASSPNRFTGELFF.

This clone was seen only once. The chain carries TRBV6-5 and TRBJ1-2; no definite D call. V gave up 3 bases and J gave up 2 bases, with 13 bases separating them. CDR1 MNHEY and CDR2 SVGAGI come from the germline V gene. The CDR3 is 15 amino acids. The CDR3 nucleotides read TGTGCCAGCAGTTATACGGTCGGACTAAACTATGGCTACACCTTC. Its translation is CASSYTVGLNYGYTF.

This clone was found a few times. V and J are TRBV5-1 and TRBJ2-7, with 11 bases matching TRBD2. V shed 10 bases, J shed 5 bases, and the junction held 8 bases outside the gene matches. CDR1 and CDR2 (germline): SGHRS, YFSETQ. The CDR3 has 13 residues. The CDR3 DNA is TGCGCCTCAACGGGACTAGCGGCCCACGAGCAGTACTTC. The encoded protein is CASTGLAAHEQYF.

The rearrangement joins TRBV19 to TRBJ1-2; 7 bases map to TRBD1. This CDR3 spans 17 amino acids. The germline V gene encodes CDR1 LNHDA and CDR2 SQIVND (reference sequence). V dropped 5 bases and J dropped 7; count of bases not matched to a gene: 19. This CDR3 reads CASSATGTAYSFGGYTF. The CDR3 region has the DNA TGTGCCAGTAGTGCAACCGGGACAGCATACTCTTTCGGTGGCTACACCTTC.

The V gene is TRBV15, the J gene TRBJ2-1; TRBD2 aligns across 13 bases. The CDR3 contains 15 residues. After removal of 4 bases from V and 5 bases from J, the junction contained 2 bases not matched to a gene. Germline V gene sequence: CDR1 LNHNV, CDR2 YYDKDF (reference sequence). The CDR3: CATSKLAGGHNEQFF. The CDR3 DNA reads TGTGCCACCAGCAAACTAGCGGGGGGGCACAATGAGCAGTTCTTC.